The rows below give T cell receptor beta chains drawn from one sample of a study of CD8 T cells in Susac syndrome. In TCRdb, the immunoSEQ multiplex PCR reads were re-called with MiXCR into one record per CDR3 protein. Of about 400,000 distinct CDR3 sequences listed, around 83% are singletons. What was sequenced was CD8+ T cells from PBMCs. These receptors were collected from a human donor with multiple sclerosis. The CDR3 runs from the conserved cysteine through the conserved F or W. A D gene is named only where the DNA matches it firmly. A row's size may be missing; if present it is once, few, many or a size class.

CDR3 length: 15
J gene: TRBJ2-6
D gene: -
clone size: -
V gene: TRBV6-1
CDR3 DNA: TGTGCCAGCAGTGCCCAGGCGTCTGGGGCCAACGTCCTGACTTTC
CDR3 protein: CASSAQASGANVLTF

CDR3 length: 16
J gene: TRBJ2-7
D gene: TRBD2
clone size: -
V gene: TRBV20-1
CDR3 DNA: TGCAGTGCTAGTGCTACCTTCGGCGGGGGGTCCTACGAGCAGTACTTC
CDR3 protein: CSASATFGGGSYEQYF

CDR3 length: 15
J gene: TRBJ1-2
D gene: TRBD1
clone size: -
V gene: TRBV4-1
CDR3 DNA: TGCGCCAGCAGCCAAACGACAGGGGCTAACTATGGCTACACCTTC
CDR3 protein: CASSQTTGANYGYTF

CDR3 length: 13
J gene: TRBJ1-1
D gene: -
clone size: -
V gene: TRBV27
CDR3 DNA: TGTGCCAGCAGTCAAGGACCTGTCACTGAAGCTTTCTTT
CDR3 protein: CASSQGPVTEAFF

CDR3 length: 11
J gene: TRBJ2-1
D gene: -
clone size: once
V gene: TRBV24-1
CDR3 DNA: TGTGCCACCAGTGATTTCGATGAGCAGTTCTTC
CDR3 protein: CATSDFDEQFF

CDR3 length: 13
J gene: TRBJ2-1
D gene: -
clone size: -
V gene: TRBV7-9
CDR3 DNA: TGTGCCGGAGACAGGACACCCTACAATGAGCAGTTCTTC
CDR3 protein: CAGDRTPYNEQFF

CDR3 length: 13
J gene: TRBJ2-2
D gene: TRBD2
clone size: -
V gene: TRBV7-9
CDR3 DNA: TGTGCCGTCGCCAGCGGGGGTACCGGGGAGCTGTTTTTT
CDR3 protein: CAVASGGTGELFF

CDR3 length: 15
J gene: TRBJ1-5
D gene: TRBD1
clone size: -
V gene: TRBV27
CDR3 DNA: TGTGCCAGCAGTACCCTGGACAGGGCAAATCAGCCCCAGCATTTT
CDR3 protein: CASSTLDRANQPQHF

CDR3 length: 15
J gene: TRBJ2-7
D gene: -
clone size: -
V gene: TRBV20-1
CDR3 DNA: TGCAGTGCTAGCCGACTACACCGGAGCTCCTACGAGCAGTACTTC
CDR3 protein: CSASRLHRSSYEQYF

CDR3 length: 11
J gene: TRBJ2-1
D gene: -
clone size: -
V gene: TRBV20-1
CDR3 DNA: TGCAGTGCTAGGTGGTACAATGAGCAGTTCTTC
CDR3 protein: CSARWYNEQFF

CDR3 length: 12
J gene: TRBJ2-1
D gene: TRBD2
clone size: -
V gene: TRBV29-1
CDR3 DNA: TGCAGCGTTGTACCTAGCGGGGGTGAGCAGTTCTTC
CDR3 protein: CSVVPSGGEQFF

CDR3 length: 12
J gene: TRBJ1-2
D gene: -
clone size: -
V gene: TRBV2
CDR3 DNA: TGTACGGACCAGGGACCGGGGTATGGCTACACCTTC
CDR3 protein: CTDQGPGYGYTF

CDR3 length: 15
J gene: TRBJ2-1
D gene: -
clone size: -
V gene: TRBV9
CDR3 DNA: TGTGCCAGCAGCGCAGACAATCGGCTTCACAATGAGCAGTTCTTC
CDR3 protein: CASSADNRLHNEQFF

CDR3 length: 15
J gene: TRBJ1-3
D gene: -
clone size: -
V gene: TRBV7-6
CDR3 DNA: TGTGCCAGCAGCCCGGGCCGGACGTCTGGAAACACCATATATTTT
CDR3 protein: CASSPGRTSGNTIYF

CDR3 length: 12
J gene: TRBJ2-7
D gene: -
clone size: -
V gene: TRBV5-8
CDR3 DNA: TGTGCCAGCAGCCTAATCACTTACGAGCAGTACTTC
CDR3 protein: CASSLITYEQYF

CDR3 length: 14
J gene: TRBJ2-1
D gene: TRBD2
clone size: -
V gene: TRBV6-6
CDR3 DNA: TGTGCCAGCAGTTACGGGACTAGCCTCAATGAGCAGTTCTTC
CDR3 protein: CASSYGTSLNEQFF

CDR3 length: 14
J gene: TRBJ1-2
D gene: -
clone size: -
V gene: TRBV19
CDR3 DNA: TGTGCCAGTAAGGGAGCAGAATTTAACTATGGCTACACCTTC
CDR3 protein: CASKGAEFNYGYTF

CDR3 length: 11
J gene: TRBJ1-1
D gene: -
clone size: once
V gene: TRBV4-1
CDR3 DNA: TGCGCCAGCAAGGGGGGGAGTGAAGCTTTCTTT
CDR3 protein: CASKGGSEAFF

CDR3 length: 16
J gene: TRBJ2-1
D gene: TRBD1
clone size: -
V gene: TRBV7-7
CDR3 DNA: TGTGCTAGCAGCTTGGGACTTGGACAGGGGGCGGATGAGCAGTTCTTC
CDR3 protein: CASSLGLGQGADEQFF

CDR3 length: 13
J gene: TRBJ2-7
D gene: -
clone size: -
V gene: TRBV9
CDR3 DNA: TGTGCCAGCAGCGTCACGGACAGCTACGAGCAGTACTTC
CDR3 protein: CASSVTDSYEQYF

CDR3 length: 13
J gene: TRBJ1-1
D gene: -
clone size: once
V gene: TRBV27
CDR3 DNA: TGTGCCAGCAGTTTGGGCAGGACCACTGAAGCTTTCTTT
CDR3 protein: CASSLGRTTEAFF

CDR3 length: 14
J gene: TRBJ1-6
D gene: -
clone size: -
V gene: TRBV11-2
CDR3 DNA: TGTGCCAGCAGTGGCCGGGACGGTAATTCACCCCTCCACTTT
CDR3 protein: CASSGRDGNSPLHF

CDR3 length: 15
J gene: TRBJ2-3
D gene: -
clone size: -
V gene: TRBV9
CDR3 DNA: TGTGCCAGCAGTAGAGGAGACAGCGGCACAGATACGCAGTATTTT
CDR3 protein: CASSRGDSGTDTQYF

CDR3 length: 14
J gene: TRBJ1-5
D gene: -
clone size: few
V gene: TRBV6-5
CDR3 DNA: TGTGCCAGCAGTTACTTGGGGGCTACGGAGCCCCAGCATTTT
CDR3 protein: CASSYLGATEPQHF

CDR3 length: 14
J gene: TRBJ1-1
D gene: -
clone size: -
V gene: TRBV12-3/TRBV12-4
CDR3 DNA: TGTGCCAGCAGTTCCGATATGGGGAACACTGAAGCTTTCTTT
CDR3 protein: CASSSDMGNTEAFF

CDR3 length: 13
J gene: TRBJ1-1
D gene: -
clone size: -
V gene: TRBV19
CDR3 DNA: TGTGCCACTGCCTACTGGGGGAACACTGAAGCTTTCTTT
CDR3 protein: CATAYWGNTEAFF

CDR3 length: 15
J gene: TRBJ2-2
D gene: -
clone size: -
V gene: TRBV5-1
CDR3 DNA: TGCGCCAGCAGCTACCTTGACGCGAACACCGGGGAGCTGTTTTTT
CDR3 protein: CASSYLDANTGELFF

CDR3 length: 15
J gene: TRBJ2-5
D gene: -
clone size: -
V gene: TRBV19
CDR3 DNA: TGTGCCAGTAGTACCCCGGCCGGATTTTGGGAGACCCAGTACTTC
CDR3 protein: CASSTPAGFWETQYF

CDR3 length: 16
J gene: TRBJ2-3
D gene: -
clone size: -
V gene: TRBV3-1
CDR3 DNA: TGTGCCAGCAGTCAAGAACATCTGGGGGTTGCGAATACGCAGTATTTT
CDR3 protein: CASSQEHLGVANTQYF

CDR3 length: 18
J gene: TRBJ2-3
D gene: TRBD2
clone size: -
V gene: TRBV7-9
CDR3 DNA: TGTGCCAGCAGCCCTAGGGACGGACTAGCGGGGTTAACAGATACGCAGTATTTT
CDR3 protein: CASSPRDGLAGLTDTQYF

CDR3 length: 13
J gene: TRBJ2-3
D gene: -
clone size: -
V gene: TRBV4-1
CDR3 DNA: TGCGCCAGCAGCCAAGATGCCACAGATACGCAGTATTTT
CDR3 protein: CASSQDATDTQYF

CDR3 length: 17
J gene: TRBJ2-5
D gene: -
clone size: once
V gene: TRBV27
CDR3 DNA: TGTGCCAGCAGTTTATCTGGATCCAGCACCTGGCAAGAGACCCAGTACTTC
CDR3 protein: CASSLSGSSTWQETQYF

CDR3 length: 15
J gene: TRBJ2-7
D gene: TRBD1
clone size: -
V gene: TRBV20-1
CDR3 DNA: TGCAGTGCTAGATCCGAGACAGGGGTTTCCTACGAGCAGTACTTC
CDR3 protein: CSARSETGVSYEQYF

CDR3 length: 15
J gene: TRBJ1-1
D gene: -
clone size: -
V gene: TRBV12-3/TRBV12-4
CDR3 DNA: TGTGCCAGCAGACCATCCTGGAGGGGAGGCACTGAAGCTTTCTTT
CDR3 protein: CASRPSWRGGTEAFF

CDR3 length: 14
J gene: TRBJ2-3
D gene: -
clone size: -
V gene: TRBV6-6
CDR3 DNA: TGTGCCAGCAGTTACTCGACACCAGAAGATACGCAGTATTTT
CDR3 protein: CASSYSTPEDTQYF

CDR3 length: 17
J gene: TRBJ2-1
D gene: TRBD2
clone size: -
V gene: TRBV5-1
CDR3 DNA: TGCGCCAGCAGCCCCTCGGGACTAGCGGAACTCTACAATGAGCAGTTCTTC
CDR3 protein: CASSPSGLAELYNEQFF

CDR3 length: 14
J gene: TRBJ2-3
D gene: -
clone size: -
V gene: TRBV4-1
CDR3 DNA: TGCGCCAGCAGCTCACAGGGTGGCACAGATACGCAGTATTTT
CDR3 protein: CASSSQGGTDTQYF

CDR3 length: 14
J gene: TRBJ2-2
D gene: -
clone size: -
V gene: TRBV27
CDR3 DNA: TGTGCCAGCAGTTTACCGACGAACACCGGGGAGCTGTTTTTT
CDR3 protein: CASSLPTNTGELFF

CDR3 length: 14
J gene: TRBJ1-2
D gene: -
clone size: -
V gene: TRBV2
CDR3 DNA: TGTGCCAGCAGTGAAAGGACACCCTACTATGGCTACACCTTC
CDR3 protein: CASSERTPYYGYTF

CDR3 length: 15
J gene: TRBJ2-5
D gene: TRBD2
clone size: -
V gene: TRBV5-1
CDR3 DNA: TGCGCCAGCAGCTCCACCCTCACTAGCGGAGAGACCCAGTACTTC
CDR3 protein: CASSSTLTSGETQYF

CDR3 length: 16
J gene: TRBJ2-1
D gene: -
clone size: -
V gene: TRBV6-1
CDR3 DNA: TGTGCCAGCAGGCTGACAGGCCCGAGCTCCTACAATGAGCAGTTCTTC
CDR3 protein: CASRLTGPSSYNEQFF

CDR3 length: 13
J gene: TRBJ2-7
D gene: TRBD1
clone size: -
V gene: TRBV23-1
CDR3 DNA: TGCGCCAGCAGTCAACGGGACAGGGTAGACGAGTACTTC
CDR3 protein: CASSQRDRVDEYF

CDR3 length: 14
J gene: TRBJ1-5
D gene: -
clone size: -
V gene: TRBV27
CDR3 DNA: TGTGCCAGCAGTGGCTCCTATAGCAATCAGCCCCAGCATTTT
CDR3 protein: CASSGSYSNQPQHF

CDR3 length: 16
J gene: TRBJ1-1
D gene: -
clone size: -
V gene: TRBV15
CDR3 DNA: TGTGCCACCAGCAGCCTCAACACTTGGTCAAACACTGAAGCTTTCTTT
CDR3 protein: CATSSLNTWSNTEAFF

CDR3 length: 14
J gene: TRBJ1-5
D gene: -
clone size: -
V gene: TRBV19
CDR3 DNA: TGTGCCAGTAGTATATGGGAGGGCAATCAGCCCCAGCATTTT
CDR3 protein: CASSIWEGNQPQHF

CDR3 length: 14
J gene: TRBJ1-1
D gene: -
clone size: -
V gene: TRBV6-5
CDR3 DNA: TGTGCCAGCGGGCTCCGGGCGGGGAACACTGAAGCTTTCTTT
CDR3 protein: CASGLRAGNTEAFF

CDR3 length: 15
J gene: TRBJ2-1
D gene: -
clone size: -
V gene: TRBV15
CDR3 DNA: TGTGCCACCAGCATGGCAGCGGACGCCCACAATGAGCAGTTCTTC
CDR3 protein: CATSMAADAHNEQFF

CDR3 length: 18
J gene: TRBJ2-6
D gene: -
clone size: -
V gene: TRBV5-6
CDR3 DNA: TGTGCCAGCAGCTTGGGGAACCTTAATCCCTCTGGGGCCAACGTCCTGACTTTC
CDR3 protein: CASSLGNLNPSGANVLTF

CDR3 length: 17
J gene: TRBJ2-3
D gene: TRBD2
clone size: once
V gene: TRBV27
CDR3 DNA: TGTGCCAGCAGTCCCCTAGGTAGCGGGAGTGGAGCAGATACGCAGTATTTT
CDR3 protein: CASSPLGSGSGADTQYF

CDR3 length: 10
J gene: TRBJ1-1
D gene: -
clone size: -
V gene: TRBV29-1
CDR3 DNA: TGCAGCGGATCTAACACTGAAGCTTTCTTT
CDR3 protein: CSGSNTEAFF

CDR3 length: 14
J gene: TRBJ1-1
D gene: -
clone size: -
V gene: TRBV10-1
CDR3 DNA: TGCGCCAGCAGTGGTCAGGGTGCGGAGCCTGAAGCTTTCTTT
CDR3 protein: CASSGQGAEPEAFF

CDR3 length: 14
J gene: TRBJ2-1
D gene: -
clone size: -
V gene: TRBV5-1
CDR3 DNA: TGCGCCAGCAGCCCGGGAGAAATTTACAATGAGCAGTTCTTC
CDR3 protein: CASSPGEIYNEQFF

CDR3 length: 16
J gene: TRBJ1-5
D gene: -
clone size: -
V gene: TRBV12-5
CDR3 DNA: TGTGCTAGTGGTTCCCCCCCCCACAGGGCTAATCAGCCCCAGCATTTT
CDR3 protein: CASGSPPHRANQPQHF

CDR3 length: 13
J gene: TRBJ2-5
D gene: -
clone size: -
V gene: TRBV27
CDR3 DNA: TGTGCCAGCAGTTCTCTGGGCCAAGAGACCCAGTACTTC
CDR3 protein: CASSSLGQETQYF